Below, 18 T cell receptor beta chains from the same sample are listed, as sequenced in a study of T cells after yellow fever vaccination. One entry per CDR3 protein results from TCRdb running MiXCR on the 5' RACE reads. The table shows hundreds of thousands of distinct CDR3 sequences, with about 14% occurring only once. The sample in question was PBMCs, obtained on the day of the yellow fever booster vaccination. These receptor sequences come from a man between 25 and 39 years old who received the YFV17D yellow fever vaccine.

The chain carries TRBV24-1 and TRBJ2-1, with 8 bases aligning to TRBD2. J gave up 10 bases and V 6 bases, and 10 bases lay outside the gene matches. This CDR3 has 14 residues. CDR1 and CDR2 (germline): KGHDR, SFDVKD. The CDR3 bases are TGTGCCACCAGTCGGGAGGGGACAATGAGAGAGCAGTTCTTC. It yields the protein CATSREGTMREQFF.

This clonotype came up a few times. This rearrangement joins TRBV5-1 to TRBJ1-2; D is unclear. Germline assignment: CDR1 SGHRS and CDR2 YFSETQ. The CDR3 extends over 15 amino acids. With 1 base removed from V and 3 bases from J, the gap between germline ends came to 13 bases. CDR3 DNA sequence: TGCGCCAGCAGCTTGAGGGCAGCCCCGGACTATGGCTACACCTTC. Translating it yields CASSLRAAPDYGYTF. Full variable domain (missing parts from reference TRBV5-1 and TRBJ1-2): KAGVTQTPRYLIKTRGQQVTLSCSPISGHRSVSWYQQTPGQGLQFLFEYFSETQRNKGNFPGRFSGRQFSNSRSEMNVSTLELGDSALYLCASSLRAAPDYGYTFGSGTRLTVV.

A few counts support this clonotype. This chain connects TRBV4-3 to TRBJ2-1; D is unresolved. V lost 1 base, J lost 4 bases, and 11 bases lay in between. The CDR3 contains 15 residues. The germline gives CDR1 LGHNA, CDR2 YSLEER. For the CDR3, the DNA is TGCGCCAGCAGCCAAGGTCTCTATAGGTACAATGAGCAGTTCTTC. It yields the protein CASSQGLYRYNEQFF.

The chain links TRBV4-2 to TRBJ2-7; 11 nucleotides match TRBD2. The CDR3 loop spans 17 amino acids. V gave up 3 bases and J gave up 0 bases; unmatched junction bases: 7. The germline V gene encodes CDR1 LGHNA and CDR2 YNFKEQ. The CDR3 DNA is TGTGCCAGCAGCCAGGGACTAGCGGCCCCAAGCTCCTACGAGCAGTACTTC. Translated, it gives CASSQGLAAPSSYEQYF.

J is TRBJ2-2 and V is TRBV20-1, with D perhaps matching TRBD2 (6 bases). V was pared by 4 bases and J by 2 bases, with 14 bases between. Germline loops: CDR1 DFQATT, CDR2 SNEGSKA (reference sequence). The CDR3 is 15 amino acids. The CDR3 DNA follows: TGCAGTGCTATCCGGGACTCAATCAACACCGGGGAGCTGTTTTTT. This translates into CSAIRDSINTGELFF.

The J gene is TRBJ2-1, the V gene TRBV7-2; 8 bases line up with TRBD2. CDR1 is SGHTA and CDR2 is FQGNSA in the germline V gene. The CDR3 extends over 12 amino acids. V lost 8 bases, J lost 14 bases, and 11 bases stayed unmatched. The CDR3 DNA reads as TGTGCCAGCCATCGAGCGGGAGACGTGAAGTTCTTC. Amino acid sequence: CASHRAGDVKFF.

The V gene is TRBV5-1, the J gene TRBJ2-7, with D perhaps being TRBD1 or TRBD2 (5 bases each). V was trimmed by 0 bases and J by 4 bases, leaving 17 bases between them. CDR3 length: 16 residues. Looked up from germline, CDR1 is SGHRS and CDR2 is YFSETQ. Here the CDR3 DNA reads TGCGCCAGCAGCTTGGTCTCAGGTTTTGGGGGTTACGAGCAGTACTTC. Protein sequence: CASSLVSGFGGYEQYF.

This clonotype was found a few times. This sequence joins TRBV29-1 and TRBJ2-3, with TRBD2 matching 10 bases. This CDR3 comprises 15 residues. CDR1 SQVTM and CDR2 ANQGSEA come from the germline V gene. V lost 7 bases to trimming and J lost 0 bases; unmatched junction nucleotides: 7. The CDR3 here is CSAHRLAGSTDTQYF. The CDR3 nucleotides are TGCAGCGCCCACCGACTAGCGGGCAGCACAGATACGCAGTATTTT.

CDR3 region: CAISDSTSDTQYF. In DNA, the CDR3 is TGTGCCATCAGTGATTCGACTAGCGATACGCAGTATTTT. This chain connects TRBV10-3 to TRBJ2-3; 7 bases are a match to TRBD2. The CDR3 spans 13 residues. Germline V gene lookup returns CDR1 ENHRY and CDR2 SYGVKD. V gave up 3 bases and J gave up 6 bases; unmatched junction bases: 3.

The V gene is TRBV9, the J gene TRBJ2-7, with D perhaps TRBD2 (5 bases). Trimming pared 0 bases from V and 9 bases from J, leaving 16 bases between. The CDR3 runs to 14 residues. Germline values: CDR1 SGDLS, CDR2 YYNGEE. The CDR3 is CASSVAWASRRQYF. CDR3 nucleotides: TGTGCCAGCAGCGTAGCTTGGGCTAGCCGGAGGCAGTACTTC.

The CDR3 here is CASSLIGETQYF. CDR3 DNA sequence: TGTGCCAGCAGCTTAATCGGGGAGACCCAGTACTTC. The rearrangement links TRBV7-9 to TRBJ2-5; no firm D call. This CDR3 region has 12 residues. The germline V gene has CDR1 SEHNR and CDR2 FQNEAQ (reference sequence). V was pared by 2 bases and J by 5 bases, with 6 bases between.

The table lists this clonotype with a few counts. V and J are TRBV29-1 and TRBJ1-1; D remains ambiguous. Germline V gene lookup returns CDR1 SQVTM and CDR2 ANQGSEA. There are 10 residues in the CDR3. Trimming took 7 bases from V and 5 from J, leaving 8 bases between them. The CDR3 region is CSGLGTEAFF. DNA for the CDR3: TGCAGCGGATTGGGGACTGAAGCTTTCTTT.

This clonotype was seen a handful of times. The CDR3 spells CAVATDYNEQFF. CDR3 nucleotide sequence: TGTGCCGTAGCTACCGACTACAATGAGCAGTTCTTC. V is TRBV7-9 and J is TRBJ2-1, with no clear D. This CDR3 has 12 residues. Trimming took 11 bases from V and 3 from J, leaving 11 bases between them. Germline CDR1 reads SEHNR; CDR2 reads FQNEAQ (reference sequence).

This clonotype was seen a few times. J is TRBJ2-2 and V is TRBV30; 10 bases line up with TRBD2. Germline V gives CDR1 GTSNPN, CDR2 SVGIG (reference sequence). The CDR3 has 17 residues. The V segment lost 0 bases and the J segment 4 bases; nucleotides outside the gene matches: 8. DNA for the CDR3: TGTGCCTGGAGTGTAATCAGCGGGAGGGTTTCCACCGGGGAGCTGTTTTTT. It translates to CAWSVISGRVSTGELFF.

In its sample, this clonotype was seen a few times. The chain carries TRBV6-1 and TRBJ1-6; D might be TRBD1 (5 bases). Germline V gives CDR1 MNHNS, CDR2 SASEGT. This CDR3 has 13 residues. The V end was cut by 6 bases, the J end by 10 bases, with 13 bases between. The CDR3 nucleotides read TGTGCCAGCAGACCCGGGACTTTGTCACCCCTCCACTTT. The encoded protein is CASRPGTLSPLHF.

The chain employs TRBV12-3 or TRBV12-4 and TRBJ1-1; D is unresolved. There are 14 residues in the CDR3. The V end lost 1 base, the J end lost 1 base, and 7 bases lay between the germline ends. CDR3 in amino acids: CASSLGQWNTEAFF. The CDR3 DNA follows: TGTGCCAGCAGTTTAGGGCAGTGGAACACTGAAGCTTTCTTT.

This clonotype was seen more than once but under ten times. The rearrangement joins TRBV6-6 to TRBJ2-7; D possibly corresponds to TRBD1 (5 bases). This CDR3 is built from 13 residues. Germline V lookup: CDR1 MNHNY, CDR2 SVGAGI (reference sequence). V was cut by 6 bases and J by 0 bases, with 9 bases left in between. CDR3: CASRIDSSYEQYF. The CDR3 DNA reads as TGTGCCAGCAGAATCGACAGCTCCTACGAGCAGTACTTC.

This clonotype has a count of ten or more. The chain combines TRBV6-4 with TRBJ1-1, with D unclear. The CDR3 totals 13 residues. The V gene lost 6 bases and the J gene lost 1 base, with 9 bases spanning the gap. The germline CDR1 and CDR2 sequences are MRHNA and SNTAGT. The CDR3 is CASSPTPNTEAFF. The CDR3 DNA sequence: TGTGCCAGCAGCCCGACACCGAACACTGAAGCTTTCTTT.